The clone carrying this TCR beta chain was detected many times. What it binds is unknown. This CDR3 is built from 13 residues. Per the germline V gene, CDR1 is DFQATT and CDR2 is SNEGSKA (reference sequence). V dropped 6 bases and J dropped 7 bases, with 16 bases sitting between them. Unique molecular identifiers tagged the TCRbeta library. TCRdb reprocessed the PCR reads with MiXCR, giving one entry per CDR3 protein. Altogether 200,000 to 250,000 distinct CDR3 sequences are present, 8.2% being singletons, with the ten largest covering 6.3%. The entry originates in a study of T-cell reconstitution after alpha-beta-depleted transplantation in children. General study results and limits: The main origin of T-cell counts and diversity one year after transplant was newly produced T cells. As was reported, about two months after transplant, alpha-beta T cells came from several hundred expanded graft clones.

The origin of this receptor is a male patient aged 10 to 17 who had a stem cell transplant for acute lymphoblastic leukemia, so the T cells may come from the graft donor. The specimen comprised PBMCs, mostly from graft donor cells, sampled 180 days after TCRalphabeta/CD19-depleted stem cell transplant. The chain joins TRBV20-1 to TRBJ2-1; D is tentatively TRBD1 or TRBD2 (7 bases each). The CDR3 DNA reads TGCAGTGCACCAGGGGGGGCGAGGAATGAGCAGTTCTTC. This translates into CSAPGGARNEQFF.